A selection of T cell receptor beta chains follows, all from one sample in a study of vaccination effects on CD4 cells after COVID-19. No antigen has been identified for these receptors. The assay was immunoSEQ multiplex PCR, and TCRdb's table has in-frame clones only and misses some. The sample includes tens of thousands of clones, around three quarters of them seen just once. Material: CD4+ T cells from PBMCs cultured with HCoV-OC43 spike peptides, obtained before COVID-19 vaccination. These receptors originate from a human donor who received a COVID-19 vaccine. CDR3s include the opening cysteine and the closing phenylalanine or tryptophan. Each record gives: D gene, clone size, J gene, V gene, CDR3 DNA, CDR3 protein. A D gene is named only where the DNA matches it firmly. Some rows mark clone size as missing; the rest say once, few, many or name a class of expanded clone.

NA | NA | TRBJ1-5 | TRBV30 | TGTGCCTGGTCTAGGGCGGATTATAGCAATCAGCCCCAGCATTTT | CAWSRADYSNQPQHF
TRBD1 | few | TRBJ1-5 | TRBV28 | TGTGCCAGCAGTTTTCGGGCCAAGGGGGCTAGCAATCAGCCCCAGCATTTT | CASSFRAKGASNQPQHF
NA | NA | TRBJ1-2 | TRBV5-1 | TGCGCCAGCAGCAAAGGGGACCGTGGCTACACCTTC | CASSKGDRGYTF
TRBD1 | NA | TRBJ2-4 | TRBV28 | TGTGCCAGCAGCCCCTACCAGGGGGCGGGAAGAAACATTCAGTACTTC | CASSPYQGAGRNIQYF
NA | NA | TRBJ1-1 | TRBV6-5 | TGTGCCAGCAGTTATGTGGGGGGCAGAACTGAAGCTTTCTTT | CASSYVGGRTEAFF
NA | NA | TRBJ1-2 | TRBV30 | TGTGCCTGGAGGGACAACTATGGCTACACCTTC | CAWRDNYGYTF
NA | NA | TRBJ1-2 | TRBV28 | TGTGCCAGCAGTATTAAGAGCTATGGCTACACCTTC | CASSIKSYGYTF
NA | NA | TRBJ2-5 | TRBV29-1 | TGCAGCGTCCCCGGCTCTTGGCATCCTCAAGAGACCCAGTACTTC | CSVPGSWHPQETQYF
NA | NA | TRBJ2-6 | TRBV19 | TGTGCCTCGAATACCCAGGGAACCCCCTCTGGGGCCAACGTCCTGACTTTC | CASNTQGTPSGANVLTF
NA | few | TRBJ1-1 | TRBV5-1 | TGCGCCAGCAGCTTGGTACAGTCGGACACTGAAGCTTTCTTT | CASSLVQSDTEAFF
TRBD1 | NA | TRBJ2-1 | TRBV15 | TGTGCCACCAGCAGCCAACAGGGGGTCAAGCAGTTCTTC | CATSSQQGVKQFF
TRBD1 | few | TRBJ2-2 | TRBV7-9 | TGTGCCAGCAGCCCCCCCCGAGGACAGGCTTCCACCGGGGAGCTGTTTTTT | CASSPPRGQASTGELFF
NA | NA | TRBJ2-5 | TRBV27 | TGTGCCAGCAGTTTAGTGGCCCAGGGGACCCAGTACTTC | CASSLVAQGTQYF
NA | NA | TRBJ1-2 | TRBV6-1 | TGTGCCAGCAGTGAAATATTTGGTGGCTACACCTTC | CASSEIFGGYTF
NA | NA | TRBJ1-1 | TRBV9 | TGTGCCAGCAGCGTTGCAATGAACACTGAAGCTTTCTTT | CASSVAMNTEAFF
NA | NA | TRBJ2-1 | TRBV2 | TGTGCCAGCAGTGCCCTGAATGAGCAGTTCTTC | CASSALNEQFF
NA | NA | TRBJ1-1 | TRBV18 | TGTGCCAGCTCACCACCCAGTTCCGTGACTGAAGCTTTCTTT | CASSPPSSVTEAFF
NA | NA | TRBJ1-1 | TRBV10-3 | TGTGCCACAGGGACCAACACTGAAGCTTTCTTT | CATGTNTEAFF
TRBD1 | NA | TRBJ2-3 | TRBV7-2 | TGTGCCAGCAGCCTCAGGACAGGGGACACAGATACGCAGTATTTT | CASSLRTGDTDTQYF
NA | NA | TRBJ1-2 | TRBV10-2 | TGCGCCAGCATTCGACCTGGGGGCTATGGCTACACCTTC | CASIRPGGYGYTF
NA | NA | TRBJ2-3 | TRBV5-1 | TGCGCCAGCAGCCGCTACTTCCAAGAGGGAGATACGCAGTATTTT | CASSRYFQEGDTQYF
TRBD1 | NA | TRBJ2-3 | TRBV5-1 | TGCGCCAGCAGCCTCCTAGGACAGGGTGGTTTCGCAGATACGCAGTATTTT | CASSLLGQGGFADTQYF